The source of this T cell receptor (beta chain) is a study of molecular identifiers for immune sequencing clone quantification. On the study more broadly: For replicates, RNA isolated from around 20,000 or 99,000 naive CD8 cells was divided into five portions, of which four were sequenced.

Findings and caveats of the study: Spike-in Jurkat TCR RNA from a single cell reportedly registered among 900,000 to 1,000,000 naive cells. Whereas naive cells kept under 1% of molecules in clones above 20 RNA copies, such clones held over 99% in effectors.

CDR3 length: 15 residues. V was trimmed by 2 bases and J by 2 bases, leaving 12 bases between them. CDR1 is SGDLS and CDR2 is YYNGEE in the germline V gene. TCRdb fed the PCR reads into MiXCR, producing one record per CDR3 protein. Of tens of thousands of distinct CDR3 sequences listed, roughly a third were seen once; the top ten hold approximately 4.2%. In its sample, this clonotype was seen many times. No antigen is known for it. Naive CD8 T cells were sorted as CD8+CD4-CCR7+CD45RA+. Sequenced sample: naive CD8+ T cells from blood, with Jurkat cell RNA spiked in. Subset in this sample: FACS-sorted CD8+CD4-CCR7+CD45RA+ naive T cells. This chain uses TRBV9 with TRBJ2-3; D could derive from TRBD1 or TRBD2 (5 bases each). The receptor was isolated from a human donor in good health. Some libraries in this study had Jurkat cell RNA spiked in. This CDR3 reads CASSVMRGPTDTQYF. In DNA form, the CDR3 reads TGTGCCAGCAGCGTTATGAGGGGACCCACAGATACGCAGTATTTT.